One sample yielded the 9 T cell receptor beta chains listed below, sequenced in a study of blood T cells in healthy people across ages. PCR was performed a second time for about 7 to 12 cycles using a sample-barcoded 5' primer and a J-beta primer mix. TCRdb itself ran the 5' RACE reads through MiXCR, one entry per CDR3 protein. The table includes about 1.1 million distinct CDR3 sequences, roughly two fifths detected once. The sample consisted of blood. Receptors were obtained from a man aged 18 to 35 in good health.

This clonotype was counted a single time. A single base separates this from a much larger clone, so it may be a read error. V and J are TRBV4-1 and TRBJ1-4; D is possibly TRBD1 (6 bases). The CDR3 extends over 14 amino acids. Germline V gene data show CDR1 as MGHRA and CDR2 as YSYEKL. The CDR3 reads CVSSQSRQVEKLFF. The DNA of the CDR3 is TGCGTCAGCAGCCAAAGCCGACAGGTAGAAAAACTGTTTTTT.

This clonotype was detected a few times. J is TRBJ2-7 and V is TRBV27; D ambiguous. The CDR3 has 11 amino acids. Deletions cut 5 bases from V and 3 bases from J, with 5 bases between. Germline V gene sequence: CDR1 MNHEY, CDR2 SMNVEV (reference sequence). The CDR3 loop is CASSAHYEQYF. CDR3 in DNA: TGTGCCAGCAGTGCCCACTACGAGCAGTACTTC.

The chain couples TRBV7-9 to TRBJ1-2; D not certain. Trimming shortened V by 7 bases and J by 2 bases, and 17 bases separated the two germline ends. Germline lookup yields CDR1 SEHNR and CDR2 FQNEAQ (reference sequence). The CDR3 sequence is 15 residues long. CDR3 protein: CASIEWGGLNYGYTF. CDR3 coding DNA: TGTGCCAGCATCGAATGGGGAGGTTTAAACTATGGCTACACCTTC.

V gene TRBV7-8 combines with J gene TRBJ2-1; D is possibly TRBD1 (5 bases). CDR3 length: 16 amino acids. In germline, CDR1 is SGHVS, CDR2 FQNEAQ. Trimming left V 5 bases short and J 6 bases short, with 20 bases between. Here the CDR3 DNA reads TGTGCCAGCAGCGGAACCGGCCTCCGTAGGGGCAATGAGCAGTTCTTC. Its translation: CASSGTGLRRGNEQFF.

This clonotype turned up a few times. The V call is TRBV7-9, the J call TRBJ1-2; D unclear. The V gene lost 2 bases and the J gene lost 9 bases, with 10 bases spanning the gap. The CDR3 has 12 amino acids. The germline V gene has CDR1 SEHNR and CDR2 FQNEAQ (reference sequence). The CDR3 sequence is CASSLRLYSYTF. Written as DNA, the CDR3 is TGTGCCAGCAGCTTAAGACTGTACAGCTACACCTTC.

CDR3 protein: CASRWDGAQFF. CDR3 coding DNA: TGTGCCAGCAGGTGGGACGGGGCGCAGTTCTTC. V is TRBV11-2 and J is TRBJ2-1, with D perhaps given as TRBD1 or TRBD2 (5 bases each). This CDR3 spans 11 amino acids. Trimming took off 6 bases at V and 12 bases at J, with 12 bases between the two ends. Germline CDR1 reads SGHAT; CDR2 reads FQNNGV. Based on the CDR3 plus reference TRBV11-2 and TRBJ2-1, the full variable domain is EAGVAQSPRYKIIEKRQSVAFWCNPISGHATLYWYQQILGQGPKLLIQFQNNGVVDDSQLPKDRFSAERLKGVDSTLKIQPAKLEDSAVYLCASRWDGAQFFGPGTRLTVL.

V usage is TRBV20-1 and J usage is TRBJ1-5, with a weak D call TRBD1 (5 bases). The CDR3 is 14 residues long. From germline, CDR1 is DFQATT and CDR2 SNEGSKA (reference sequence). Trimming pared 0 bases from V and 4 bases from J, leaving 10 bases between. CDR3 protein: CSARDQQGNQPQHF. The CDR3 DNA reads TGCAGTGCTAGAGATCAGCAGGGAAATCAGCCCCAGCATTTT.

Here the CDR3 DNA reads TGTGCCAGCAGCTCCGGGACAGGGGTTGGGAATGAGCAGTACTTC. It is translated as CASSSGTGVGNEQYF. The rearrangement links TRBV7-9 to TRBJ2-5; the match to TRBD1 covers 10 bases. From germline, CDR1 is SEHNR and CDR2 FQNEAQ (reference sequence). The CDR3 runs 15 residues. V shed 4 bases, J shed 11 bases, and the junction held 13 bases outside the gene matches. The whole variable domain, filled in from reference TRBV7-9 and TRBJ2-5, reads DTGVSQNPRHKITKRGQNVTFRCDPISEHNRLYWYRQTLGQGPEFLTYFQNEAQLEKSRLLSDRFSAERPKGSFSTLEIQRTEQGDSAMYLCASSSGTGVGNEQYFGPGTRLLVL.

As to this clonotype: It may be a read error: a sequence one base away is much more abundant. The chain employs TRBV5-6 and TRBJ2-1; 9 nucleotides line up with TRBD1. The V gene end was trimmed by 3 bases and the J gene end by 2 bases; junction bases not matched to a gene: 0. Germline V gene data show CDR1 as SGHDT and CDR2 as YYEEEE. The CDR3 sequence is 14 residues long. CDR3 in amino acids: CASSWDRAYNEQFF. CDR3 nucleotides: TGTGCCAGCAGCTGGGACAGGGCCTACAATGAGCAGTTCTTC.